Here is one T cell receptor (beta chain) with its context. The antigen remains unidentified. Lacking the conserved final phenylalanine or tryptophan, this CDR3 likely reflects a read error. With 7 bases clipped from V and 2 bases from J, the junction kept 8 bases outside the gene matches. Looked up from germline, CDR1 is MNHEY and CDR2 is SVGEGT. The CDR3 has 15 residues. Memory CD4+ cells were defined as CD4+CD45RO+CD25-. Semi-nested PCR with Nested Universal Primer A followed constant-region reverse priming of full-length variable regions. TCRdb used MiXCR to reprocess the 5' RACE reads, holding one entry per CDR3 protein. The sample holds about 41,000 distinct CDR3 sequences, less than 30% seen once. Study conclusions and caveats: Tumor memory CD4+ T cell TCR gene usage clustered with blood and lymph node memory CD4+ cells and lymph node naive CD4+ cells.

The sequence came from a female donor with breast cancer. Sample: memory CD4+ T cells sorted from a lymph node. Subset denoted: memory CD4+ T cells, CD4+CD45RO+CD25-. The chain couples TRBV6-2 or TRBV6-3 to TRBJ2-1; 7 nucleotides align to TRBD2. The CDR3 bases are TGTGCCAGCACCGAGCGGGATCAAACCTACAATGAGCAGTTCCTC. Residues: CASTERDQTYNEQFL.